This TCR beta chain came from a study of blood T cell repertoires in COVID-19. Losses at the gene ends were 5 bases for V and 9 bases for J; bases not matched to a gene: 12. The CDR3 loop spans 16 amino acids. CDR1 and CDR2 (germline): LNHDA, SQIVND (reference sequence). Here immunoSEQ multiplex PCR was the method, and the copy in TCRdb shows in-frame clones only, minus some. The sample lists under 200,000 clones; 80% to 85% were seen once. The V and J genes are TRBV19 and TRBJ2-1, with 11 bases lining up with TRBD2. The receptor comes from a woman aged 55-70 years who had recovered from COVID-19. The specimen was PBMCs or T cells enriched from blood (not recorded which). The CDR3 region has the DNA TGTGCCAGTAGTTTTGGGCTAGCGGGAGGTAGAGGTGAGCAGTTCTTC. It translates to CASSFGLAGGRGEQFF.